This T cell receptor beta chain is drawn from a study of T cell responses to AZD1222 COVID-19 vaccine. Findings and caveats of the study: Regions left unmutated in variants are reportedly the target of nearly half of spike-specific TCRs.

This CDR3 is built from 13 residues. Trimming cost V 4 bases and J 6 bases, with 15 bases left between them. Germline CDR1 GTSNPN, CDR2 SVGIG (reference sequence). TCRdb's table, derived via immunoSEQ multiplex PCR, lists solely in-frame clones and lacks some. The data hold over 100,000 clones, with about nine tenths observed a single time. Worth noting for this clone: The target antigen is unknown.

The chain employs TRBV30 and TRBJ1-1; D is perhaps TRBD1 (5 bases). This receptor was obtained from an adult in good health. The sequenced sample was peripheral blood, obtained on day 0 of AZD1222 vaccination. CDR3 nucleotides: TGTGCCTGGAATTCCGGGGGGGGACCTGAAGCTTTCTTT. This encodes CAWNSGGGPEAFF. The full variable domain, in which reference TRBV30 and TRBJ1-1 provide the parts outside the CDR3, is SQTIHQWPATLVQPVGSPLSLECTVEGTSNPNLYWYRQAAGRGLQLLFYSVGIGQISSEVPQNLSASRPQDRQFILSSKKLLLSDSGFYLCAWNSGGGPEAFFGQGTRLTVV.